This T cell receptor beta chain was obtained from a study of blood T cell repertoires in COVID-19. Sequenced by immunoSEQ multiplex PCR; TCRdb stores in-frame clones only, minus some. This table holds about 300,000 clones, 85% to 90% found once. Germline V gene data show CDR1 as SGHAT and CDR2 as FQDESV (reference sequence). The CDR3 loop spans 15 amino acids. The ends were cut back, 5 bases at V and 7 bases at J, with 18 bases in the middle. The Seattle patients joined while their infection was active and were tracked longitudinally afterward. The gene calls are TRBV11-1 and TRBJ1-3, with D unclear. The origin of this receptor is a woman aged 45-59 years with COVID-19, enrolled during active disease. The sample taken for sequencing was peripheral blood. In DNA, the CDR3 is TGTGCCAGCAGCGCAATCGGGGAGACGGGGAACACCATATATTTT. Protein sequence: CASSAIGETGNTIYF.